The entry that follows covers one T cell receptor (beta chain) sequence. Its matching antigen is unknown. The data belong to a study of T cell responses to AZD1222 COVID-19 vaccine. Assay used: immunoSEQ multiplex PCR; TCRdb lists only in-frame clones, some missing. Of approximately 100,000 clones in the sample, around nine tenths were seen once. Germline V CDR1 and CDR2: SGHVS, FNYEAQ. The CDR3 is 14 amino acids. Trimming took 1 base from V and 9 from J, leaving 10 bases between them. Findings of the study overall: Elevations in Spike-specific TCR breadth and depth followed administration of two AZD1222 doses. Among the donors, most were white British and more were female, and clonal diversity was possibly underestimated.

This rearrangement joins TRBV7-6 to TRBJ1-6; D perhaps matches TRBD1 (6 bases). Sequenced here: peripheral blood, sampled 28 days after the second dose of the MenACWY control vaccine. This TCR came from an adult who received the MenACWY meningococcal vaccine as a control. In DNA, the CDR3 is TGTGCCAGCAGCTTAGACAGGGCAGGTTCACCCCTCCACTTT. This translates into CASSLDRAGSPLHF.